This T cell receptor beta chain is drawn from a study of blood T cell repertoires in COVID-19. Study in general: The samples span acute and convalescent COVID-19 from the United States, Italy and Spain.

The table came from immunoSEQ multiplex PCR; TCRdb's copy has only in-frame clones and leaves some out. The table records just over 300,000 clones, 90% of them present only once. The study recruited people aged 18 to 89 years across approximately 25 US areas. The CDR3 has 17 residues. Germline CDR1 is SGHRS and CDR2 is YFSETQ. V was clipped by 2 bases and J by 0 bases; unmatched bases: 7. The sequencing sample was made of PBMCs or T cells enriched from blood (not recorded which). The chain recombines TRBV5-1 with TRBJ2-3; 9 nucleotides agree with TRBD2. This TCR was recovered from a young woman with acute COVID-19. CDR3 bases: TGCGCCAGCAGCTTATCCGGGACTAGCAAAAGCACAGATACGCAGTATTTT. It specifies CASSLSGTSKSTDTQYF. Full variable domain (remainder filled in from reference TRBV5-1 and TRBJ2-3): KAGVTQTPRYLIKTRGQQVTLSCSPISGHRSVSWYQQTPGQGLQFLFEYFSETQRNKGNFPGRFSGRQFSNSRSEMNVSTLELGDSALYLCASSLSGTSKSTDTQYFGPGTRLTVL.